Below are 7 T cell receptor beta chains sequenced from a single sample in a study of blood T cell repertoires in COVID-19. Libraries were prepared by immunoSEQ multiplex PCR; TCRdb keeps only in-frame clonotypes and omits some of them. The sample lists 300,000 or so clones, 87% occurring once. Sequencing input: PBMCs or T cells enriched from blood (not recorded which). The receptors derive from a woman between 25 and 40 years old who had recovered from COVID-19.

The rearrangement joins TRBV21-1 to TRBJ2-7; the table's D call, TRBD2, was not checked against the DNA. TRBV21-1 is designated a pseudogene. The CDR3 contains 16 residues. The chain's CDR3 is CASSQNRAGGPHEQYF. The CDR3 DNA is TGTGCCAGCAGCCAGAACCGAGCGGGGGGGCCCCACGAGCAGTACTTC.

This chain links TRBV28 with TRBJ1-2; no firm D call. V lost 3 bases and J 6 bases, leaving 8 bases between the germline ends. The CDR3 totals 12 residues. CDR1 is MDHEN and CDR2 is SYDVKM in the germline V gene. CDR3 bases: TGTGCCAGCAGTTTGGGGAGTAATGGCTACACCTTC. The encoded protein is CASSLGSNGYTF.

This chain links TRBV3-1 (or the pseudogene TRBV3-2) with TRBJ1-2; TRBD1 matches 8 bases. The germline CDR1 and CDR2 sequences are LGHDT and YNNKEL (reference sequence). Germline trimming cut 2 bases from V and 8 bases from J; bases unmatched to any gene: 7. The CDR3 runs to 14 residues. CDR3 coding DNA: TGTGCCAGCAGCCAACCCGACAGGGGAAGAGGCTACACCTTC. Its translation is CASSQPDRGRGYTF.

This sequence joins TRBV18 and TRBJ2-7; a possible D gene is TRBD1 (6 bases). Germline-derived CDR1 and CDR2 are KGHSH and LQKENI. Trimming took 1 base from V and 3 from J, leaving 10 bases between them. The CDR3 has 14 residues. The CDR3 here is CASSPQGVGYEQYF. For the CDR3, the DNA is TGTGCCAGCTCACCACAGGGGGTAGGCTACGAGCAGTACTTC.

This clone was seen more than once but under ten times. The gene calls are TRBV12-3 or TRBV12-4 and TRBJ2-7; the D is unclear. V dropped 7 bases and J dropped 6 bases, with 16 bases sitting between them. The CDR3 is 13 amino acids. CDR3 in DNA: TGTGCCAGCACTTTGAGTAGTCAATCCGAGCAGTACTTC. Its translation: CASTLSSQSEQYF.

To note about this clone: Different DNA sequences within this sample yield the same CDR3. The chain is built from TRBV7-8 and TRBJ1-5, with D maybe TRBD1 (5 bases). Deletions cut 4 bases from V and 4 bases from J, with 8 bases between. The CDR3 extends over 13 amino acids. Germline-derived CDR1 and CDR2 are SGHVS and FQNEAQ. The CDR3 bases are TGTGCCAGCAGCTCTGACAGTAATCAGCCCCAGCATTTT. Amino acid sequence: CASSSDSNQPQHF.

The gene calls are TRBV6-5 and TRBJ2-5; 8 bases are a match to TRBD2. Germline V CDR1 and CDR2: MNHEY, SVGAGI. After removal of 2 bases from V and 1 base from J, the junction contained 6 bases not matched to a gene. CDR3 length: 16 residues. The CDR3 sequence is CASSYHLAGGQETQYF. CDR3 sequence (DNA): TGTGCCAGCAGTTACCACCTAGCGGGCGGCCAAGAGACCCAGTACTTC.